These 12 T cell receptor beta chains share one sample of origin, sequenced in a study of PD-1 blockade in mismatch repair-deficient tumors. Clones were read by immunoSEQ multiplex PCR, and TCRdb kept only the in-frame ones, dropping some. The sample yields under 50,000 clones, around 80% seen once. Sequencing used PBMCs, obtained roughly 40 weeks after starting pembrolizumab. The receptors shown here come from an adult with mismatch repair-deficient cancer.

The rearrangement links TRBV7-8 to TRBJ2-2; 9 bases map to TRBD1. J lost 3 bases, V lost 2 bases, and 1 base had no gene match. Looked up from germline, CDR1 is SGHVS and CDR2 is FQNEAQ. CDR3 length: 15 amino acids. In DNA form, the CDR3 reads TGTGCCAGCAGCTTAACAGGGGGCCACACCGGGGAGCTGTTTTTT. This encodes CASSLTGGHTGELFF.

This sequence joins TRBV11-1 and TRBJ2-1; TRBD2 aligns across 10 bases. J lost 4 bases, V lost 5 bases, and 8 bases had no gene match. The germline gives CDR1 SGHAT, CDR2 FQDESV (reference sequence). The CDR3 contains 16 residues. The CDR3 DNA reads TGTGCCAGCAGCACACCTACTAGCGGGAAATACAATGAGCAGTTCTTC. It yields the protein CASSTPTSGKYNEQFF.

The chain joins TRBV5-1 to TRBJ2-7, with D possibly matching TRBD1 (5 bases). V was clipped by 4 bases and J by 0 bases, with 17 bases between them. This CDR3 is built from 16 residues. CDR1 SGHRS and CDR2 YFSETQ come from the germline V gene. CDR3 in amino acids: CASSPMPQGSSYEQYF. DNA for the CDR3: TGCGCCAGCAGCCCCATGCCCCAGGGAAGCTCCTACGAGCAGTACTTC.

The CDR3 protein is CASSLRESTGELFF. The CDR3 DNA follows: TGTGCCAGCAGCTTAAGGGAGTCCACCGGGGAGCTGTTTTTT. V usage is TRBV11-2 and J usage is TRBJ2-2; possible D gene TRBD2, 5 bases. The V end was cut by 2 bases, the J end by 4 bases, with 8 bases between. The CDR3 contains 14 residues. Germline assignment: CDR1 SGHAT and CDR2 FQNNGV.

This sequence joins TRBV5-1 and TRBJ2-1; TRBD2 aligns across 8 bases. Germline trimming cut 6 bases from V and 8 bases from J; bases unmatched to any gene: 7. The CDR3 is 13 residues long. CDR1 is SGHRS, CDR2 YFSETQ, per germline. CDR3 DNA sequence: TGCGCCAGCACCAGCGGGAGTTATCATGAGCAGTTCTTC. Translated, it gives CASTSGSYHEQFF.

This sequence joins TRBV28 and TRBJ1-1; a possible D gene is TRBD1 (5 bases). There are 11 residues in the CDR3. V was clipped by 3 bases and J by 8 bases, with 7 bases between them. Germline V lookup: CDR1 MDHEN, CDR2 SYDVKM. Written as DNA, the CDR3 is TGTGCCAGCAGTTTTTCAGGGGAAGCTTTCTTT. Amino acid sequence: CASSFSGEAFF. Combining the CDR3 with reference TRBV28 and TRBJ1-1 gives the whole variable domain DVKVTQSSRYLVKRTGEKVFLECVQDMDHENMFWYRQDPGLGLRLIYFSYDVKMKEKGDIPEGYSVSREKKERFSLILESASTNQTSMYLCASSFSGEAFFGQGTRLTVV.

The rearrangement joins TRBV2 to TRBJ2-5; tentatively, D is TRBD2 (5 bases). The end of the DNA aligns better with TRBJ2-7, so the J call may be wrong. Germline CDR1 and CDR2: SNHLY and FYNNEI. This CDR3 spans 12 amino acids. The CDR3 bases are TGTGCCAGCAGGGGAGACCCCTACGAGCAGTACTTC. Residues: CASRGDPYEQYF.

This clone was seen just once. The chain is built from TRBV10-1 and TRBJ2-6, with a possible D match to TRBD2 (5 bases). V was shortened by 8 bases and J by 0 bases, with 11 bases between the two germline ends. Germline V CDR1 and CDR2: WNHNN, SYGVQD (reference sequence). The CDR3 covers 15 residues. CDR3 nucleotides: TGCGCCAGCTCCCCCGGGAACTCTGGGGCCAACGTCCTGACTTTC. This gives the protein CASSPGNSGANVLTF.

The rearrangement links TRBV28 to TRBJ2-7; tentatively, D is TRBD1 (6 bases). Germline V gene data show CDR1 as MDHEN and CDR2 as SYDVKM. The CDR3 totals 14 residues. V was pared by 5 bases and J by 3 bases, with 14 bases between. CDR3 loop: CASSPSWTDYEQYF. For the CDR3, the DNA is TGTGCCAGCAGTCCATCATGGACAGACTACGAGCAGTACTTC. The full variable domain, in which reference TRBV28 and TRBJ2-7 provide the parts outside the CDR3, is DVKVTQSSRYLVKRTGEKVFLECVQDMDHENMFWYRQDPGLGLRLIYFSYDVKMKEKGDIPEGYSVSREKKERFSLILESASTNQTSMYLCASSPSWTDYEQYFGPGTRLTVT.

V is TRBV9 and J is TRBJ2-7; a possible D gene is TRBD1 (6 bases). The CDR3 spans 14 residues. Trimming shortened V by 4 bases and J by 0 bases, and 11 bases separated the two germline ends. In germline, CDR1 is SGDLS, CDR2 YYNGEE. The CDR3 bases are TGTGCCAGCAGCCCACGGACAGACTCCTACGAGCAGTACTTC. This translates into CASSPRTDSYEQYF.

This chain uses TRBV27 with TRBJ1-1; D not certain. The germline V gene has CDR1 MNHEY and CDR2 SMNVEV (reference sequence). The V and J ends lost 6 bases and 1 base respectively, with 9 bases between them. The CDR3 is made up of 13 amino acids. This chain's CDR3 is CASSLRENTEAFF. The CDR3 bases are TGTGCCAGCAGCCTCCGGGAGAACACTGAAGCTTTCTTT.

In this sample, this clone turned up a few times. The genes are TRBV2 and TRBJ2-7, with TRBD2 as a possible D gene (6 bases). The CDR3 length is 13 residues. Per the germline V gene, CDR1 is SNHLY and CDR2 is FYNNEI. The ends were cut back, 7 bases at V and 9 bases at J, with 19 bases in the middle. The CDR3 loop is CASNALAREWQYF. In DNA, the CDR3 is TGTGCCAGCAACGCACTAGCTAGGGAGTGGCAGTACTTC.